The 6 T cell receptor beta chains listed next were all sequenced from one sample in a study of T cell repertoires in cytomegalovirus infection. Via MiXCR, TCRdb re-called the reads, giving one row per CDR3 protein. The sample lists some 600,000 distinct CDR3 sequences; more than 20% were seen once. The source material was CD8+ T cells from PBMCs. These receptors all stem from a human donor in good health (CMV status not recorded). Some clones in this sample may be carry-over from other donors' samples.

This sequence joins TRBV7-9 and TRBJ2-1; D is possibly TRBD1 or TRBD2 (6 bases each). CDR1 is SEHNR, CDR2 FQNEAQ, per germline (reference sequence). The V and J ends lost 2 bases and 6 bases respectively, with 20 bases between them. This CDR3 is built from 17 residues. CDR3 protein: CASSLSGGPKGSNEQFF. Here the CDR3 DNA reads TGTGCCAGCAGCTTATCCGGGGGCCCCAAGGGAAGCAATGAGCAGTTCTTC.

This clonotype was counted only a few times. The CDR3 region is CASSQDGGSGEQFF. Here the CDR3 DNA reads TGCGCCAGCAGCCAAGATGGGGGTTCTGGTGAGCAGTTCTTC. The genes are TRBV4-1 and TRBJ2-1; either TRBD1 or TRBD2 may fit D (5 bases each). The CDR3 has 14 residues. Germline V gene sequence: CDR1 MGHRA, CDR2 YSYEKL. V lost 0 bases to trimming and J lost 9 bases, with 12 bases between them.

This sequence joins TRBV29-1 and TRBJ2-7, with 9 bases lining up with TRBD1. The CDR3 runs 13 residues. After removal of 2 bases from V and 4 bases from J, the junction contained 3 bases not matched to a gene. Germline V gene sequence: CDR1 SQVTM, CDR2 ANQGSEA. The CDR3 sequence is CSVERGQGYEQYF. CDR3 coding DNA: TGCAGCGTTGAACGAGGACAGGGGTACGAGCAGTACTTC.

The chain couples TRBV10-3 to TRBJ1-2; TRBD1 is a possible D gene (5 bases). This CDR3 has 13 amino acids. From germline, CDR1 is ENHRY and CDR2 SYGVKD. V gave up 8 bases and J gave up 8 bases, with 18 bases separating them. CDR3 amino acids: CAILGHPIEGYTF. In DNA, the CDR3 is TGTGCCATCTTAGGACACCCTATAGAGGGCTACACCTTC.

This clonotype was picked up many times. The chain has TRBV28 and TRBJ2-7; 9 bases are a match to TRBD1. The CDR3 has 15 amino acids. CDR1 MDHEN and CDR2 SYDVKM come from the germline V gene. V shed 5 bases, J shed 1 base, and the junction held 6 bases outside the gene matches. The CDR3 DNA is TGTGCCAGCAGTCCGGGACAGGGTAGGTCCTACGAGCAGTACGTC. Translation gives CASSPGQGRSYEQYV.

In its sample, this clonotype was seen a few times. The V gene is TRBV29-1, the J gene TRBJ1-4; a possible D gene is TRBD1 (6 bases). CDR1 is SQVTM and CDR2 is ANQGSEA in the germline V gene. The CDR3 totals 13 residues. V shed 4 bases and J shed 7 bases, with 13 bases lying between them. The CDR3 reads CSVGSRGSEKLFF. In DNA form, the CDR3 reads TGCAGCGTTGGGAGCAGGGGTAGTGAAAAACTGTTTTTT.